This is a list of T cell receptor beta chains from one sample in a study of T cells in Graves' hyperthyroidism and ophthalmopathy. TCRdb reprocessed the multiplex PCR reads with MiXCR, giving one entry per CDR3 protein. The table lists about 360,000 distinct CDR3 sequences, approximately 13% of them singletons. Specimen: blood. The receptor source for this set is a woman between 18 and 30 years old with Graves' hyperthyroidism. Each CDR3 is given with its conserved first and last residue. Fields, in order: J gene, CDR3 length, D gene, clone size, V gene, CDR3 protein, CDR3 DNA. The D gene is left open where the match is weak. Where a row states a size, it is once, few, many or the class of an expanded clone; other rows omit it.

>TRBJ1-5|12|-|many|TRBV28
CASRTENQPQHF
TGTGCCAGCAGGACAGAAAATCAGCCCCAGCATTTT
>TRBJ2-3|14|-|-|TRBV3-1
CASSPVAGGGTQYF
TGTGCCAGCAGCCCCGTCGCGGGCGGCGGCACGCAGTATTTT
>TRBJ2-3|14|-|few|TRBV5-1
CASSLLGGTDTQYF
TGCGCCAGCAGCTTGTTAGGTGGAACAGATACGCAGTATTTT
>TRBJ1-5|14|-|many|TRBV28
CASSLMQTNQPQHF
TGTGCCAGCAGTTTAATGCAGACCAATCAGCCCCAGCATTTT
>TRBJ1-3|13|-|-|TRBV29-1
CSVDKGGGNTIYF
TGCAGCGTTGACAAGGGTGGTGGAAACACCATATATTTT
>TRBJ1-2|16|-|many|TRBV7-2
CASSLSGGRVGDGYTF
TGTGCCAGCAGCTTATCCGGGGGTAGAGTAGGAGATGGCTACACCTTC
>TRBJ2-2|16|-|many|TRBV20-1
CSAREGSGANTGELFF
TGCAGTGCTAGAGAAGGCAGCGGCGCGAACACCGGGGAGCTGTTTTTT
>TRBJ2-1|15|-|many|TRBV28
CASSFLGPSYNEQFF
TGTGCCAGCAGTTTCTTGGGGCCCTCCTACAATGAGCAGTTCTTC
>TRBJ1-4|15|-|-|TRBV6-6
CASSYSSVTNEKLFF
TGTGCCAGCAGTTACTCGTCGGTGACTAATGAAAAACTGTTTTTT
>TRBJ2-3|15|-|many|TRBV20-1
CSARPGSRITDTQYF
TGCAGTGCTAGACCGGGATCCCGTATCACAGATACGCAGTATTTT
>TRBJ2-1|17|TRBD2|-|TRBV10-3
CAISESGTSGGVDEQFF
TGTGCCATCAGTGAGTCGGGGACTAGCGGGGGGGTCGATGAGCAGTTCTTC
>TRBJ2-3|13|-|many|TRBV28
CASSGAGVDTQYF
TGTGCCAGCAGTGGGGCCGGGGTAGATACGCAGTATTTT
>TRBJ1-6|14|-|many|TRBV20-1
CSAREGSYFSPLHF
TGCAGTGCTAGAGAGGGTTCTTATTTTTCACCCCTCCACTTT
>TRBJ2-1|16|TRBD2|-|TRBV7-3
CASSFFHGAGELEQFF
TGTGCCAGCAGCTTCTTTCACGGAGCGGGAGAACTTGAGCAGTTCTTC
>TRBJ1-1|13|-|many|TRBV20-1
CSAPKGKGTEAFF
TGCAGTGCCCCCAAGGGTAAGGGCACTGAAGCTTTCTTT
>TRBJ2-7|13|TRBD2|many|TRBV5-1
CASSPGLASEQYF
TGCGCCAGCAGCCCCGGACTAGCGAGCGAGCAGTACTTC
>TRBJ1-1|14|-|many|TRBV20-1
CSAPRGLMNTEAFF
TGCAGTGCCCCCCGCGGGCTAATGAACACTGAAGCTTTCTTT
>TRBJ1-1|14|-|many|TRBV18
CASSRGGQNTEAFF
TGTGCCAGCTCGCGGGGGGGACAGAACACTGAAGCTTTCTTT
>TRBJ1-5|15|-|few|TRBV6-5
CASSYSHRENQPQHF
TGTGCCAGCAGTTACTCACACAGGGAGAATCAGCCCCAGCATTTT
>TRBJ1-2|13|-|many|TRBV12-5
CASGPGPHYGYTF
TGTGCTAGTGGTCCCGGACCCCACTATGGCTACACCTTC
>TRBJ2-3|14|-|-|TRBV6-4
CASSEGHSTDTRYF
TGTGCCAGCAGTGAGGGGCATAGCACAGATACGCGGTATTTT
>TRBJ1-6|16|TRBD1|many|TRBV20-1
CSASRDRSSYNSPLHF
TGCAGTGCTAGCCGGGACAGGTCCTCCTATAATTCACCCCTCCACTTT
>TRBJ1-6|14|-|few|TRBV7-9
CASSFSQGNSPLHF
TGTGCCAGCAGCTTTAGCCAGGGGAATTCACCCCTCCACTTT
>TRBJ2-5|13|-|-|TRBV24-1
CATQAGLQETQYF
TGTGCCACCCAGGCAGGGCTCCAAGAGACCCAGTACTTC
>TRBJ1-5|16|TRBD1|-|TRBV28
CASSPNAGTENQPQHF
TGTGCCAGCAGTCCCAACGCCGGGACAGAGAATCAGCCCCAGCATTTT
>TRBJ2-3|16|TRBD1|few|TRBV5-1
CASSLGTATSTDTQYF
TGCGCCAGCAGCTTAGGGACAGCCACTAGCACAGATACGCAGTATTTT
>TRBJ1-5|15|-|many|TRBV2
CASRSGSGRNQPQHF
TGTGCCAGCAGATCAGGGAGCGGACGCAATCAGCCCCAGCATTTT
>TRBJ1-2|15|TRBD1|many|TRBV20-1
CSARDVDRASYGYTF
TGCAGTGCTAGAGATGTCGACAGGGCCTCATATGGCTACACCTTC
>TRBJ1-1|17|-|-|TRBV11-2
CASSLGLREFRNTEAFF
TGTGCCAGCAGCTTAGGACTAAGGGAATTTCGGAACACTGAAGCTTTCTTT
>TRBJ2-1|13|-|many|TRBV19
CASGGNLLNEQFF
TGTGCCAGCGGGGGAAATCTCCTCAATGAGCAGTTCTTC
>TRBJ2-2|14|-|many|TRBV4-3
CASSQDRHLGELFF
TGCGCCAGCAGCCAAGATAGACATCTCGGGGAGCTGTTTTTT
>TRBJ2-3|16|TRBD2|-|TRBV4-3
CASSRRSGSGTDTQYF
TGCGCCAGCAGCCGGCGAAGCGGGAGTGGAACAGATACGCAGTATTTT
>TRBJ2-1|12|-|few|TRBV7-9
CASSPLNNEQFF
TGTGCCAGCAGCCCCCTCAACAATGAGCAGTTCTTC
>TRBJ2-7|13|-|few|TRBV7-2
CASSAVRVVEQYF
TGTGCCAGCAGCGCCGTAAGAGTTGTCGAGCAGTACTTC
>TRBJ2-7|14|-|few|TRBV9
CASSPIGTSYEQYF
TGTGCCAGCAGCCCGATAGGGACCTCCTACGAGCAGTACTTC
>TRBJ1-3|13|-|many|TRBV2
CASTVGVGNTIYF
TGTGCCAGCACCGTCGGGGTCGGAAACACCATATATTTT
>TRBJ1-5|17|TRBD1|many|TRBV7-9
CASSTEKGQGGNQPQHF
TGTGCCAGCAGCACAGAAAAGGGACAGGGGGGCAATCAGCCCCAGCATTTT
>TRBJ1-1|16|-|few|TRBV20-1
CSARDPGPGVNTEAFF
TGCAGTGCTAGAGACCCCGGCCCGGGGGTGAACACTGAAGCTTTCTTT
>TRBJ1-1|15|-|many|TRBV6-1
CASSDWGVTNTEAFF
TGTGCCAGCAGTGATTGGGGCGTCACCAACACTGAAGCTTTCTTT
>TRBJ2-3|18|TRBD2|few|TRBV16
CASSQSYPGLGGTDTQYF
TGTGCCAGCAGCCAATCGTACCCGGGACTAGGCGGCACAGATACGCAGTATTTT
>TRBJ2-7|13|-|many|TRBV28
CASVVQNSYEQYF
TGTGCCAGCGTGGTCCAGAACTCCTACGAGCAGTACTTC
>TRBJ2-7|18|TRBD2|many|TRBV28
CASSFPTSGHHLSYEQYF
TGTGCCAGCAGTTTTCCAACTAGCGGACACCACCTCTCCTACGAGCAGTACTTC
>TRBJ2-2|13|-|-|TRBV2
CASSALNTGELVF
TGTGCCAGCAGCGCTTTGAACACCGGGGAGCTGGTTTTT
>TRBJ2-2|18|-|many|TRBV28
CASSRPRLSHAGTGELFF
TGTGCCAGCAGCCGCCCCCGACTAAGCCACGCGGGGACCGGGGAGCTGTTTTTT
>TRBJ2-7|14|-|many|TRBV28
CASRTDRSSYEQYF
TGTGCCAGCAGGACCGACAGGAGCTCCTACGAGCAGTACTTC